The 8 T cell receptor beta chains below were found in one sample sequenced in a study of T cells in Graves' hyperthyroidism and ophthalmopathy. Authors of the study amplified TCR beta CDR3 regions from RNA transcripts. Researchers ran a first-round RT-PCR on the TCR CDR3 using the HTBI primer set. Via MiXCR, TCRdb re-called the multiplex PCR reads, giving one row per CDR3 protein. The table lists 470,000 or so distinct CDR3 sequences, around 21% of them singletons. The sequenced sample consisted of blood. These receptors all stem from a young man with Graves' hyperthyroidism.

Only one count was recorded for this clonotype. The rearrangement uses TRBV12-3 or TRBV12-4 and TRBJ1-2; TRBD1 matches 8 bases. This CDR3 contains 13 residues. V lost 4 bases and J lost 7; bases outside the gene matches: 5. The CDR3 region has the DNA TGTGCCAGCAGTTCCCGGACAGGGCGTGGCTACACCTTC. This sequence encodes CASSSRTGRGYTF.

This chain joins TRBV6-5 and TRBJ2-2; 8 nucleotides match TRBD2. CDR3 length equals 16 residues. V was pared by 2 bases and J by 4 bases, with 6 bases of the junction left unmatched. Germline-derived CDR1 and CDR2 are MNHEY and SVGAGI. CDR3 residues: CASSYGTRIFTGELFF. The CDR3, as DNA: TGTGCCAGCAGTTACGGGACTAGGATCTTCACCGGGGAGCTGTTTTTT.

V gene TRBV27 combines with J gene TRBJ2-5; a weak D match, TRBD1 (5 bases). Germline values: CDR1 MNHEY, CDR2 SMNVEV (reference sequence). V gave up 5 bases and J gave up 9 bases, with 22 bases separating them. This CDR3 contains 15 residues. CDR3 in DNA: TGTGCCAGCAGTGGGGTTCAAGACAGCCTTGGGGCCCAGTACTTC. Amino acids: CASSGVQDSLGAQYF.

The chain combines TRBV12-3 or TRBV12-4 with TRBJ2-4, with 7 bases lining up with TRBD1. There are 15 residues in the CDR3. Germline trimming cut 5 bases from V and 3 bases from J; bases unmatched to any gene: 7. For the CDR3, the DNA is TGTGCCAGCAGTGACACAGGGGTGGTCAAAAACATTCAGTACTTC. This sequence encodes CASSDTGVVKNIQYF.

This clonotype was recorded a few times. V and J are TRBV4-1 and TRBJ1-2; D is unclear. With 0 bases removed from V and 2 bases from J, the gap between germline ends came to 10 bases. Germline V gene lookup returns CDR1 MGHRA and CDR2 YSYEKL. This CDR3 is 15 amino acids long. This chain's CDR3 is CASSQDLAENYGYTF. As DNA, the CDR3 is TGCGCCAGCAGCCAAGATTTGGCAGAGAACTATGGCTACACCTTC.

This clonotype occurred a few times. A read error may be the cause here, since a much bigger clone is one base away. The gene calls are TRBV29-1 and TRBJ1-1, with a weak D call TRBD1 (6 bases). The CDR3 runs to 13 residues. The V gene's germline CDR1 is SQVTM and CDR2 ANQGSEA. CDR3: CIVVPGEGTEAFF. The CDR3 region has the DNA TGCATCGTTGTCCCAGGGGAGGGGACTGAAGCTTTCTTT.

This clonotype was seen at least ten times. This rearrangement joins TRBV6-1 to TRBJ2-7; D is undetermined. V was cut by 7 bases and J by 7 bases, with 14 bases left in between. Looked up from germline, CDR1 is MNHNS and CDR2 is SASEGT. This CDR3 comprises 12 residues. The CDR3 DNA sequence: TGTGCCAGCACAACGGCAGTTTGGGAGCAGTACTTC. Amino acids: CASTTAVWEQYF.

This clonotype was found many times. This sequence joins TRBV2 and TRBJ2-5; D may be TRBD1 (6 bases). The CDR3 sequence is 16 residues long. Trimming pared 2 bases from V and 4 bases from J, leaving 17 bases between. The germline V gene encodes CDR1 SNHLY and CDR2 FYNNEI. The CDR3 sequence is CASSESVTGWGETQYF. CDR3 nucleotides: TGTGCCAGCAGTGAATCCGTAACAGGGTGGGGAGAGACCCAGTACTTC.